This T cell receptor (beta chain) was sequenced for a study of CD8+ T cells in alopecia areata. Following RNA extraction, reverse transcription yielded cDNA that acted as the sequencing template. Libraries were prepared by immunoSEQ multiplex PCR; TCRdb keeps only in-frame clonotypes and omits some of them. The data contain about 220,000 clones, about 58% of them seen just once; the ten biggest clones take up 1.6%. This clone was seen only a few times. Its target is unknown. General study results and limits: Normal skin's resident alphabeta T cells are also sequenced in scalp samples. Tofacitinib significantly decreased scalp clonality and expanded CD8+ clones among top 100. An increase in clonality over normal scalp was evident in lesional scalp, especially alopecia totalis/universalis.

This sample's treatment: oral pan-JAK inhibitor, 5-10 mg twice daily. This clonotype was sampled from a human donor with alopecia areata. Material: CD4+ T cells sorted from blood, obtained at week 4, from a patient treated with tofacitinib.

Here the CDR3 DNA reads TGTGCCAGCAGTTCTTCCGGGACGGCTTCCTACGAGCAGTACTTC. It specifies CASSSSGTASYEQYF. V gene TRBV27 combines with J gene TRBJ2-7; D possibly uses TRBD1 or TRBD2 (5 bases each). The germline CDR1 and CDR2 sequences are MNHEY and SMNVEV (reference sequence). V was clipped by 4 bases and J by 1 base, with 14 bases between them. This CDR3 is built from 15 residues.